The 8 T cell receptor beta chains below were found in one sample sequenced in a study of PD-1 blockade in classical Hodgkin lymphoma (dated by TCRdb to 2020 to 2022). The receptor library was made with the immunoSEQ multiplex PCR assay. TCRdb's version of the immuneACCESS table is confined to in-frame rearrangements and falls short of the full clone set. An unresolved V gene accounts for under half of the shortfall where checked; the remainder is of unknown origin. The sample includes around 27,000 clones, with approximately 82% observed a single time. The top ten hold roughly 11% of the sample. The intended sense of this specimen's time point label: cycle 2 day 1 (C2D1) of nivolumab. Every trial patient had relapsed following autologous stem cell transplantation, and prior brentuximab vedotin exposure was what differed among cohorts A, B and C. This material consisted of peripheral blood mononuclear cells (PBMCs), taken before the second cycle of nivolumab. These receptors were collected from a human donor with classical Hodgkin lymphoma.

The CDR3 nucleotides are TGTGCCAGCAGTTACTCTGGGGATCTATCTCCCTACGAGCAGTACTTC. It encodes CASSYSGDLSPYEQYF. The genes are TRBV6-5 and TRBJ2-7; no clear D. Germline V gene lookup returns CDR1 MNHEY and CDR2 SVGAGI. CDR3 length: 16 amino acids. Trimming took 0 bases from V and 2 from J, leaving 14 bases between them.

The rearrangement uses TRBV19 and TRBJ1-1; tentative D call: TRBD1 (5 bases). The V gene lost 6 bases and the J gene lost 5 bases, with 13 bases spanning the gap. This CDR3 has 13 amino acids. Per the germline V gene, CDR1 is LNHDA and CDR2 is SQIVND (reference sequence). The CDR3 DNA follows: TGTGCCAGTAGGGCGGGACTGCTTACTGAAGCTTTCTTT. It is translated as CASRAGLLTEAFF. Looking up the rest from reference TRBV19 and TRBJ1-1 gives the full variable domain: DGGITQSPKYLFRKEGQNVTLSCEQNLNHDAMYWYRQDPGQGLRLIYYSQIVNDFQKGDIAEGYSVSREKKESFPLTVTSAQKNPTAFYLCASRAGLLTEAFFGQGTRLTVV.

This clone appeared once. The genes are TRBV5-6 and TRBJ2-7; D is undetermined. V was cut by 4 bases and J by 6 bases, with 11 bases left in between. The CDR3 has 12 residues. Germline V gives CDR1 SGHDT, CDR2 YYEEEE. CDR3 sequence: CASSLWASEQYF. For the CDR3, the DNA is TGTGCCAGCAGCCTTTGGGCATCCGAGCAGTACTTC.

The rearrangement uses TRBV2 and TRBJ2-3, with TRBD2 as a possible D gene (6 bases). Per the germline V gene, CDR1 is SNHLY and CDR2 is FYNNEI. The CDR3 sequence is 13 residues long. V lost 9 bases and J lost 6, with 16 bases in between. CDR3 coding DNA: TGTGCCAGGGAGGGAACAGACGCGGATACGCAGTATTTT. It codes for CAREGTDADTQYF.

In DNA form, the CDR3 reads TGTGCCAGCAAGAAAGAGACCCAGTACTTC. It yields the protein CASKKETQYF. The chain couples TRBV6-5 to TRBJ2-5; D unclear. The CDR3 runs 10 residues. Trimming took 7 bases from V and 3 from J, leaving 3 bases between them. CDR1 is MNHEY, CDR2 SVGAGI, per germline.

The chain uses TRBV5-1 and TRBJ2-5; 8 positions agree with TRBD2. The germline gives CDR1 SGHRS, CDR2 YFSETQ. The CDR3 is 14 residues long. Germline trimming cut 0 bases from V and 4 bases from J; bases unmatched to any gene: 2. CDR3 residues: CASSLGAGAETQYF. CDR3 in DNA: TGCGCCAGCAGCTTGGGAGCGGGGGCAGAGACCCAGTACTTC.

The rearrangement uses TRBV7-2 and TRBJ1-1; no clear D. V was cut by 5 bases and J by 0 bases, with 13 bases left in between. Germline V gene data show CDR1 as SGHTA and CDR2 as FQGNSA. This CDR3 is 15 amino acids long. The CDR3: CASSPSGVVNTEAFF. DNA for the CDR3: TGTGCCAGCAGCCCTTCCGGGGTGGTGAACACTGAAGCTTTCTTT.

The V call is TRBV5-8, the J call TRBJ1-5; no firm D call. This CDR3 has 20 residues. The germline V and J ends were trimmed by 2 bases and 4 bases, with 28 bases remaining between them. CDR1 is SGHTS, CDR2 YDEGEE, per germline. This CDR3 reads CASSFLQWRRGLGGNQPQHF. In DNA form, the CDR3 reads TGTGCCAGCAGCTTCCTTCAGTGGCGTCGAGGCTTGGGTGGTAATCAGCCCCAGCATTTT.